This TCR beta chain was identified in a study of shared clonotypes between healthy human individuals (dated by TCRdb to about 2020). With regard to the full study: The cohort comprised a couple of women and three men aged 18 to 49 years. For each donor, CD4 naive and CD4 memory were each run on three plates, CD8 naive on two plates, and CD8 memory on one plate. To estimate repertoire size and how much clonotype sharing occurs between individuals, the study deeply sequenced the blood TCR repertoires of several healthy adults. Different laboratories and diverse techniques were used to prepare libraries and sequence TCR repertoires, to increase sequencing depth and limit assay-specific biases. Each donor's leukapheresis produced roughly between roughly 0.85 and 10 billion PBMCs.

Overall study outcomes, separate from this receptor: Rarefaction of sorted-subset datasets indicated incomplete sequencing despite the large sequencing depth. When a few donors were compared, the shared fraction of clonotypes was about 5.5% for naive CD4, more than 3% for naive CD8, roughly 2.3% for memory CD4, and about 0.36% for memory CD8. Naive subsets generally had larger estimated clonotype richness than memory subsets did. Sampling was restricted to blood, and TCR repertoires in tissues likely differ from the TCR repertoires found in blood. Compared with non-shared clonotypes, clonotypes shared by all four sorted-subset donors had higher generation probabilities. Pairwise subsampling indicated that sequencing depth was expected to affect the degree of clonotype sharing among donors. Because the study included a small number of donors, the genetic and exposure-history diversity represented was limited.

Using the deep immunoSEQ assay, multiplex PCR amplified TCR CDR3 regions from genomic DNA. Genomic DNA extracted from each cell subset was distributed evenly over all wells of several immunoSEQ 96-well plates, and each plate served as one replicate. Each replicate PCR for sorted subsets received 200 ng genomic DNA, equal to roughly 33,000 T cell genomes. Purified libraries were measured with a Qubit 3.0 fluorometer, size-checked on a Bioanalyzer 2100, and measured again with the KAPA Library Quantification kit. Every immunoSEQ 96-well plate was sequenced on a dedicated single-read 150-cycle Illumina NextSeq 550 flow cell. The original pipeline was this. The immunoSEQ output contained only junctional sequences without quality scores, so filtering could not match that applied to full-length reads. Sequences were annotated with PyIR, a Python wrapper for IgBLAST v1.9, and V/J genes and CDR3 were assigned using IMGT germline references. Reads were filtered out if the reads had weak V/J assignments (E-value above 1e-6), no CDR3, stop codons, out-of-frame junctions, or ambiguous translated residues. A V3J clonotype was defined by an identical inferred V gene, J gene, and CDR3 amino acid sequence. The percentage overlap between two repertoires was calculated by dividing the number of shared unique clonotypes by the size of the smaller repertoire. Repertoire richness was assessed with RTK rarefaction, the Chao1 estimator, and Recon v2.1 estimates of unobserved clonotypes. Generation probabilities were computed with OLGA for all TCRbeta clonotypes obtained by the gDNA method from a handful of donors. Not all clones reach the TCRdb copy of this immuneACCESS table, which keeps in-frame sequences only. Checked studies attribute under half of the gap to unresolved V genes and leave the rest unexplained. D and trimming were read from the DNA, whereas the V and J calls and clone size are those reported in that table. The sample table holds about 2 million clones, of which about 95% were seen once. Jointly, the top ten make up approximately 1.2% of the sample.

For this clone: Its cognate antigen has yet to be identified. No base qualities exist here, and no much larger clone lies one base off it.

CD8 naive samples were CD45RO-negative cells positively selected for CCR7, giving a CD45RA+CCR7+ population that excluded TemRA cells. Donors were healthy HIV-negative adults with no recently reported acute infections or vaccinations. Every donor was a Caucasian adult living in Nashville, Tennessee, USA. Blood was collected by leukapheresis, and PBMCs were isolated by Ficoll-Histopaque density gradient centrifugation and then cryopreserved in liquid nitrogen vapor phase. Analytical flow cytometry was used to check the purity and quantity of each magnetically sorted T cell population. Each sorted fraction had its genomic DNA isolated and then quantified by UV absorbance on a Nanodrop 2000c. Spanning cysteine to phenylalanine, the CDR3 consists of 16 amino acids. The entry retains the CDR3 DNA only, 48 bases that are in frame from base 1. CDR1 LNHDA and CDR2 SQIVND are derived from the germline V gene (reference sequence). Germline trimming amounts to 6 bases on V and 5 bases on J, with 8 as the count of junction bases outside the gene matches.

The chain links TRBV19 with TRBJ2-3; 13 bases in the middle match TRBD2. The origin of this receptor is a man between 18 and 35 years old in good health. The sequenced sample consisted of naive CD8+ T cells sorted from blood. The meaning of the sample's cell subset or site label: CD45RA+CCR7+. The DNA sequence is as follows: TGTGCCAGTAGCATACTAGCGGGGGGGCTAATAGATACGCAGTATTTT. It encodes CASSILAGGLIDTQYF.